The rows below give T cell receptor beta chains drawn from one sample of a study of control samples from healthy donors and cancer patients. Method: immunoSEQ multiplex PCR; TCRdb's copy keeps in-frame clones and lacks some. The sample has about 50,000 clones, 95% to 97% seen once. The sample was blood. The receptor set was obtained from a woman in her 30s in good health. CDR3s include the opening cysteine and the closing phenylalanine or tryptophan. D genes are given only for firm matches. A clone size is listed for some rows: how often the clone was seen (once, few, many), or a class if it is expanded.

j_call v_call clone_size d_call cdr3_aa cdr3_nt
TRBJ2-5 TRBV3-1/TRBV3-2 . . CASRFYREEETQYF TGTGCCAGCAGATTCTACAGGGAAGAAGAGACCCAGTACTTC
TRBJ1-1 TRBV3-1/TRBV3-2 . . CASREAMNTEAFF TGTGCCAGCAGGGAAGCCATGAACACTGAAGCTTTCTTT
TRBJ1-1 TRBV7-3 . . CASSEGGGTEAFF TGTGCCAGCAGCGAGGGTGGGGGCACTGAAGCTTTCTTT
TRBJ2-1 TRBV5-6 . TRBD2 CASRFSLAGFHGQFF TGTGCCAGCAGGTTTTCTCTAGCGGGATTTCATGGGCAGTTCTTC
TRBJ2-1 TRBV18 . TRBD2 CASSPNLAGGGNEQFF TGTGCCAGCTCACCAAATCTAGCGGGAGGCGGGAATGAGCAGTTCTTC
TRBJ2-1 TRBV7-9 . TRBD2 CASSGWRGGIGEQFF TGTGCCAGCAGCGGGTGGCGGGGAGGGATTGGTGAGCAGTTCTTC
TRBJ2-1 TRBV13 . . CASSTPTGAFSNEQFF TGTGCCAGCAGCACCCCTACGGGAGCTTTCTCCAATGAGCAGTTCTTC
TRBJ2-1 TRBV5-1 . . CASSLSSEGYEQFF TGCGCCAGCAGCTTGTCGAGTGAGGGCTATGAGCAGTTCTTC
TRBJ1-1 TRBV28 . . CASTLWPGTEAFF TGTGCCAGCACCTTATGGCCTGGGACTGAAGCTTTCTTT
TRBJ2-1 TRBV30 . . CAWSSSNEQFF TGTGCCTGGAGTAGCAGCAATGAGCAGTTCTTC
TRBJ2-7 TRBV30 once TRBD2 CAWARASGGGTYEQYF TGTGCCTGGGCGCGGGCTAGCGGGGGGGGGACCTACGAGCAGTACTTC
TRBJ1-5 TRBV6-5 . . CASSYGQGGNQPQHF TGTGCCAGCAGTTACGGGCAGGGAGGCAATCAGCCCCAGCATTTT
TRBJ1-1 TRBV9 . . CASSVGPQGPNTEAFF TGTGCCAGCAGCGTTGGACCACAGGGACCGAACACTGAAGCTTTCTTT
TRBJ2-7 TRBV29-1 once TRBD1 CSVGDSPYEQYF TGCAGCGTTGGGGACAGTCCCTACGAGCAGTACTTC
TRBJ2-5 TRBV28 once . CASSLRTLQETQYF TGTGCCAGCAGTTTAAGGACACTCCAAGAGACCCAGTACTTC
TRBJ2-6 TRBV7-3 . TRBD1 CASSRGQGLGANVLTF TGTGCCAGCAGCCGCGGACAGGGCCTTGGGGCCAACGTCCTGACTTTC
TRBJ2-2 TRBV6-6 . TRBD2 CASSPTSGSSGTGELFF TGTGCCAGCAGTCCTACTAGCGGGAGTAGCGGCACCGGGGAGCTGTTTTTT
TRBJ2-2 TRBV29-1 . . CSVDRANTGELFF TGCAGCGTTGACAGGGCGAACACCGGGGAGCTGTTTTTT
TRBJ2-7 TRBV27 . TRBD2 CASSPGLAGALGEQYF TGTGCCAGCAGTCCCGGCTTAGCGGGAGCCCTCGGGGAGCAGTACTTC
TRBJ2-7 TRBV27 . TRBD1 CASRGQGIHEQYF TGTGCCAGCAGGGGACAGGGGATCCACGAGCAGTACTTC
TRBJ1-2 TRBV11-3 . . CASSPGPYGYTF TGTGCCAGCAGCCCCGGTCCATATGGCTACACCTTC
TRBJ1-1 TRBV24-1 . TRBD1 CATSDGIGTAQGEAFF TGTGCCACCAGTGATGGAATCGGGACAGCCCAAGGTGAAGCTTTCTTT
TRBJ2-2 TRBV5-4 . . CASSFGLVGGPNTGELFF TGTGCCAGCAGCTTCGGTCTAGTAGGTGGGCCGAACACCGGGGAGCTGTTTTTT
TRBJ2-7 TRBV5-1 . TRBD1 CASSRGQVDNEQYF TGCGCCAGCAGTCGCGGACAGGTAGATAACGAGCAGTACTTC
TRBJ1-6 TRBV7-2 . . CASSLLPESNSPLHF TGTGCCAGCAGCTTGCTCCCGGAAAGCAATTCACCCCTCCACTTT
TRBJ1-4 TRBV6-5 . TRBD1 CASSYGQGTEKLFF TGTGCCAGCAGTTACGGACAGGGTACCGAAAAACTGTTTTTT
TRBJ2-1 TRBV12-3/TRBV12-4 once . CASSLQFDNEQFF TGTGCCAGCAGTTTACAGTTTGATAATGAGCAGTTCTTC
TRBJ1-6 TRBV27 . . CASSSPFAGDSPLHF TGTGCCAGCAGTTCTCCCTTCGCGGGGGATTCACCCCTCCACTTT
TRBJ2-7 TRBV27 . . CASGVGSREQYF TGTGCCAGCGGAGTGGGATCAAGAGAGCAGTACTTC
TRBJ2-7 TRBV12-3/TRBV12-4 . . CASRPGAGHEQYF TGTGCCAGCAGACCAGGTGCCGGCCACGAGCAGTACTTC
TRBJ2-2 TRBV27 . TRBD2 CASSLSLSGIGYTGELFF TGTGCCAGCAGTTTATCGTTGAGCGGGATAGGGTATACCGGGGAGCTGTTTTTT
TRBJ2-3 TRBV30 . . CAWSSGTSDTQYF TGTGCCTGGAGTAGCGGGACATCAGATACGCAGTATTTT
TRBJ1-1 TRBV15 few . CATSRRTVNTEAFF TGTGCCACCAGCAGGAGGACGGTGAACACTGAAGCTTTCTTT
TRBJ2-5 TRBV7-6 . TRBD1 CASSFGTGYETQYF TGTGCCAGCAGCTTCGGGACAGGTTACGAGACCCAGTACTTC
TRBJ2-7 TRBV7-9 . . CASSSQESYEQYF TGTGCCAGCAGCTCGCAGGAATCCTACGAGCAGTACTTC
TRBJ2-5 TRBV3-1/TRBV3-2 . . CASSHRQETQYF TGTGCCAGCAGCCATCGACAAGAGACCCAGTACTTC
TRBJ2-1 TRBV4-1 . . CASSQDNPNEQFF TGCGCCAGCAGCCAAGATAATCCGAATGAGCAGTTCTTC